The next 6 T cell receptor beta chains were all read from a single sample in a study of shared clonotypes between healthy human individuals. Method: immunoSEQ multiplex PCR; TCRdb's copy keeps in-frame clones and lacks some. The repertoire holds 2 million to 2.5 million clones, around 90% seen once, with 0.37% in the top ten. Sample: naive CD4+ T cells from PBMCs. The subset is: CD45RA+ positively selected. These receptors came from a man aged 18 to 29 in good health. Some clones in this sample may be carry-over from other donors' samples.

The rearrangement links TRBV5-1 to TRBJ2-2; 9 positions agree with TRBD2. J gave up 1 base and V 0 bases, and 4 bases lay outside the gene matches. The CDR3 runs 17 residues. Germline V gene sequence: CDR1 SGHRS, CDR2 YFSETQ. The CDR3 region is CASSLAPREGNTGELFF. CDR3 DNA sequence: TGCGCCAGCAGCTTGGCCCCGCGGGAGGGGAACACCGGGGAGCTGTTTTTT.

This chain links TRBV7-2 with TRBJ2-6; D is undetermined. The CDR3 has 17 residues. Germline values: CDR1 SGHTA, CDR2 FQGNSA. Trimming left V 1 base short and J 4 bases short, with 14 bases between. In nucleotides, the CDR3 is TGTGCCAGCAGCTTAGGTTCTGGTTACGCAGGGGCCAACGTCCTGACTTTC. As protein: CASSLGSGYAGANVLTF.

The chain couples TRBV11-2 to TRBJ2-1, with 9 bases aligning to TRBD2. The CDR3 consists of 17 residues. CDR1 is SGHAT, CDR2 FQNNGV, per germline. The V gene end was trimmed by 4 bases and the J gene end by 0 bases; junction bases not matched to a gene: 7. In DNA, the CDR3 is TGTGCCAGCAGCTCCGAACTAGCGGGCAGCTCCTACAATGAGCAGTTCTTC. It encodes CASSSELAGSSYNEQFF.

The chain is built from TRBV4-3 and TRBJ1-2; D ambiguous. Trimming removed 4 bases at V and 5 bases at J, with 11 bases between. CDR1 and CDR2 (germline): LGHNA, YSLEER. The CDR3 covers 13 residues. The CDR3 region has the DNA TGCGCCAGCAGCCTAAGGGCGGGGTATGGCTACACCTTC. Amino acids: CASSLRAGYGYTF.

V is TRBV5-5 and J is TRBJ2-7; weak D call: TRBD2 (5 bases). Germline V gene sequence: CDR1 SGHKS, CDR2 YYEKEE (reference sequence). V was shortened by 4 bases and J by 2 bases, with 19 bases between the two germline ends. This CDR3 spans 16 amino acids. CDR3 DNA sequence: TGTGCCAGCAGCCCGGCCACGGGAATACTAACCTACGAGCAGTACTTC. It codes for CASSPATGILTYEQYF.

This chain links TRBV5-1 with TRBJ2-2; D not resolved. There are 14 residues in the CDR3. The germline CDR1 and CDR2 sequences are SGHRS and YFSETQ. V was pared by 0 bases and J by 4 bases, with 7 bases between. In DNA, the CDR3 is TGCGCCAGCAGCTTGGAGGGATTCACCGGGGAGCTGTTTTTT. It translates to CASSLEGFTGELFF.